This TCR beta chain was obtained from a study of blood T cells in healthy people across ages. This clonotype was observed a handful of times. The germline V gene encodes CDR1 SGDLS and CDR2 YYNGEE. Trimming removed 3 bases at V and 8 bases at J, with 15 bases between. This CDR3 region has 15 residues. It was with a sample-barcoded 5' primer and a J-beta primer mix that a second PCR of roughly 6 to 12 cycles was run. Using its own MiXCR run on the 5' RACE reads, TCRdb lists one record per CDR3 protein. The sample lists more than 650,000 distinct CDR3 sequences; 22% were seen once. The chain employs TRBV9 and TRBJ1-6, with TRBD1 as a possible D gene (5 bases). The receptor was derived from a man in his 70s in good health. What was sequenced was blood. The CDR3 reads CASSAVWGRDSPLHF. For the CDR3, the DNA is TGTGCCAGCAGCGCAGTCTGGGGACGGGATTCACCCCTCCACTTT. Filled out from reference TRBV9 and TRBJ1-6, the complete variable domain reads DSGVTQTPKHLITATGQRVTLRCSPRSGDLSVYWYQQSLDQGLQFLIQYYNGEERAKGNILERFSAQQFPDLHSELNLSSLELGDSALYFCASSAVWGRDSPLHFGNGTRLTVT.